The source of this T cell receptor (beta chain) is a study of CD8 T cells in Susac syndrome. CDR1 and CDR2 (germline): KGHSH, LQKENI. V was trimmed by 1 base and J by 4 bases, leaving 13 bases between them. This CDR3 is 15 amino acids long. RNA amounts of roughly 0.45 to 1 ug underwent reverse transcription with random hexamers. TCRdb re-derived calls from the immunoSEQ multiplex PCR reads in MiXCR, one entry per CDR3 protein. The sample has 200,000 to 250,000 distinct CDR3 sequences, 94% seen once. Sequencing input: CD4+ T cells from PBMCs. The TCR was taken from a human donor with Susac syndrome. V gene TRBV18 combines with J gene TRBJ1-1, with TRBD1 as a possible D gene (6 bases). This chain's CDR3 is CASSPLSGARTEAFF. The CDR3, as DNA: TGTGCCAGCTCACCACTCTCAGGGGCGCGCACTGAAGCTTTCTTT.